Below, 16 T cell receptor beta chains from the same sample are listed, as sequenced in a study of cytomegalovirus exposure and HLA in healthy donors. The PCR was carried out with 60 Vbeta primers and 13 Jbeta primers. The assay was immunoSEQ multiplex PCR, and TCRdb's table has in-frame clones only and misses some. This table holds over 150,000 clones, more than 75% found once. Sequenced: PBMCs. The receptor source for this set is a girl under three years old in good health and CMV-seronegative.

The chain employs TRBV25-1 and TRBJ2-5; the D is unclear. The CDR3 contains 14 residues. Looked up from germline, CDR1 is MGHDK and CDR2 is SYGVNS. Trimming took 5 bases from V and 0 from J, leaving 10 bases between them. The CDR3 spells CASSTYSNQETQYF. CDR3 sequence (DNA): TGTGCCAGCAGTACGTACAGCAACCAAGAGACCCAGTACTTC.

The chain links TRBV19 to TRBJ2-1, with 11 bases lining up with TRBD2. This CDR3 spans 15 amino acids. J was trimmed by 10 bases and V by 7 bases; bases with no gene match: 12. The germline V gene encodes CDR1 LNHDA and CDR2 SQIVND (reference sequence). CDR3 in DNA: TGTGCCAGTACATTGGGGCTAGCGGGAGGTACCGAGCAGTTCTTC. It codes for CASTLGLAGGTEQFF.

The chain is built from TRBV4-3 and TRBJ2-7, with 9 bases that match TRBD1. Trimming at V came to 2 bases and at J to 3 bases, leaving 8 bases not matched to a gene. The length of the CDR3 is 16 residues. The germline CDR1 and CDR2 sequences are LGHNA and YSLEER. The DNA of the CDR3 is TGCGCCAGCAGCCAATACCGGGACAGGGTTTTCTACGAGCAGTACTTC. Amino acid sequence: CASSQYRDRVFYEQYF.

The rearrangement uses TRBV29-1 and TRBJ2-5, with a weak D call TRBD1 (5 bases). Trimming took 4 bases from V and 14 from J, leaving 14 bases between them. The CDR3 runs 10 residues. CDR1 and CDR2 from the germline V gene are SQVTM and ANQGSEA. CDR3 in DNA: TGCAGCGTTGGATTGGGGCAGGCCTACTTC. Translation: CSVGLGQAYF.

The chain links TRBV9 to TRBJ2-1; the D gene is possibly TRBD2 (5 bases). CDR3 length: 14 residues. Germline V gene lookup returns CDR1 SGDLS and CDR2 YYNGEE. Trimming removed 0 bases from V and 6 bases from J, with 10 bases in between. CDR3 amino acids: CASSVGLTSNEQFF. The CDR3 DNA reads as TGTGCCAGCAGCGTAGGACTAACGAGCAATGAGCAGTTCTTC.

V usage is TRBV7-8 and J usage is TRBJ2-3, with D possibly matching TRBD2 (6 bases). The CDR3 has 16 amino acids. From germline, CDR1 is SGHVS and CDR2 FQNEAQ. V was trimmed by 2 bases and J by 0 bases, leaving 12 bases between them. As DNA, the CDR3 is TGTGCCAGCAGCTTACTTCGGGGGTGGAGCACAGATACGCAGTATTTT. Translated, it gives CASSLLRGWSTDTQYF.

The rearrangement links TRBV11-2 to TRBJ1-1; 7 nucleotides agree with TRBD1. Germline-derived CDR1 and CDR2 are SGHAT and FQNNGV. The CDR3 is 17 amino acids. V lost 5 bases and J lost 5; bases outside the gene matches: 17. The CDR3 is CASSTPPGTGDATEAFF. CDR3 nucleotide sequence: TGTGCCAGCAGCACACCGCCCGGTACAGGGGATGCGACTGAAGCTTTCTTT.

This chain joins TRBV10-1 and TRBJ2-2, with 13 nucleotides matching TRBD2. CDR1 WNHNN and CDR2 SYGVQD come from the germline V gene (reference sequence). The V segment lost 2 bases and the J segment 7 bases; nucleotides outside the gene matches: 7. CDR3 size: 17 residues. CDR3 in amino acids: CASSELLAGGPGGELFF. The DNA of the CDR3 is TGCGCCAGCAGTGAGCTACTAGCGGGAGGGCCTGGCGGGGAGCTGTTTTTT.

The V call is TRBV7-6, the J call TRBJ2-6; no reliable D call. Germline lookup yields CDR1 SGHVS and CDR2 FNYEAQ. This CDR3 contains 13 residues. V shed 5 bases and J shed 4 bases, with 6 bases lying between them. CDR3 bases: TGTGCCAGCAGCCCCAGGGGGGCCAACGTCCTGACTTTC. This sequence encodes CASSPRGANVLTF. Filled out from reference TRBV7-6 and TRBJ2-6, the complete variable domain reads GAGVSQSPRYKVTKRGQDVALRCDPISGHVSLYWYRQALGQGPEFLTYFNYEAQQDKSGLPNDRFSAERPEGSISTLTIQRTEQRDSAMYRCASSPRGANVLTFGAGSRLTVL.

The chain links TRBV14 to TRBJ2-3; no reliable D call. The ends were cut back, 0 bases at V and 0 bases at J, with 7 bases in the middle. This CDR3 is 15 amino acids long. Germline CDR1 is SGHDN and CDR2 is FVKESK. CDR3 loop: CASSQEARSTDTQYF. The CDR3 DNA reads as TGTGCCAGCAGCCAAGAGGCCAGAAGCACAGATACGCAGTATTTT.

This chain uses TRBV6-5 with TRBJ2-5; TRBD2 aligns across 10 bases. Germline V gene sequence: CDR1 MNHEY, CDR2 SVGAGI. The J segment lost 2 bases and the V segment lost 7 bases, leaving 7 bases of the junction unmatched. The CDR3 sequence is 15 residues long. The CDR3 loop reads CASTFSGRAQETQYF. Here the CDR3 DNA reads TGTGCCAGCACGTTCAGCGGGAGGGCTCAAGAGACCCAGTACTTC.

This sequence joins TRBV30 and TRBJ2-6, with 7 bases aligning to TRBD1. The length of the CDR3 is 18 residues. V lost 5 bases and J lost 0; bases outside the gene matches: 13. The germline gives CDR1 GTSNPN, CDR2 SVGIG (reference sequence). The CDR3 bases are TGTGCCTGGGCCGGACCGGGACAGCGCACCTCTGGGGCCAACGTCCTGACTTTC. Protein sequence: CAWAGPGQRTSGANVLTF.

This chain uses TRBV11-2 with TRBJ1-2; no definite D call. This CDR3 has 14 amino acids. The germline V and J ends were trimmed by 1 base and 6 bases, with 12 bases remaining between them. Germline lookup yields CDR1 SGHAT and CDR2 FQNNGV. Here the CDR3 DNA reads TGTGCCAGCAGCTTAGTCGGCCAGGTCCATGGCTACACCTTC. It yields the protein CASSLVGQVHGYTF.

This sequence joins TRBV6-5 and TRBJ2-7; TRBD1 matches at 9 bases. The CDR3 runs 15 residues. V was clipped by 6 bases and J by 1 base; unmatched bases: 7. Germline values: CDR1 MNHEY, CDR2 SVGAGI. This CDR3 is CASSPSGTGSYEQYF. The CDR3 coding sequence is TGTGCCAGCAGCCCATCCGGGACAGGGTCCTACGAGCAGTACTTC.

CDR3 DNA sequence: TGTGCCAGCAGCGTAGGGCAGGGATCTGGCGAGCAGTACTTC. Its protein product is CASSVGQGSGEQYF. The V gene is TRBV9, the J gene TRBJ2-7; D might be TRBD1 (5 bases). V dropped 0 bases and J dropped 6 bases, with 13 bases sitting between them. The CDR3 has 14 residues. CDR1 and CDR2 (germline): SGDLS, YYNGEE.

The rearrangement uses TRBV7-6 and TRBJ1-2, with TRBD1 matching over 9 bases. The CDR3 loop spans 15 amino acids. V trimming: 4 bases; J trimming: 6 bases; junction bases outside the gene matches: 9. Germline CDR1 reads SGHVS; CDR2 reads FNYEAQ. Written as DNA, the CDR3 is TGTGCCAGCAGCTCCTACCCGGGACAGGGCCATGGCTACACCTTC. Its protein product is CASSSYPGQGHGYTF.